One and the same sample provided the 12 T cell receptor beta chains below, sequenced in a study of shared clonotypes between healthy human individuals. Assay used: immunoSEQ multiplex PCR; TCRdb lists only in-frame clones, some missing. The sample carries approximately 2.1 million clones, 85% to 95% recorded once. The sequenced sample consisted of naive CD4+ T cells from PBMCs. Subset noted: CD45RA+ positively selected. These receptor sequences come from a man between 18 and 35 years old in good health. Some clones in this sample may be carry-over from other donors' samples.

The chain is built from TRBV27 and TRBJ2-7; D ambiguous. The CDR3 length is 14 residues. Germline assignment: CDR1 MNHEY and CDR2 SMNVEV (reference sequence). With 5 bases removed from V and 2 bases from J, the gap between germline ends came to 13 bases. Written as DNA, the CDR3 is TGTGCCAGCAGTCCAGCTTTAGTTCCCTACGAGCAGTACTTC. Translation: CASSPALVPYEQYF.

This clone is a singleton in its sample. The rearrangement uses TRBV5-5 and TRBJ2-7, with D hard to call. Germline CDR1 is SGHKS and CDR2 is YYEKEE (reference sequence). The CDR3 totals 15 residues. Trimming cost V 2 bases and J 2 bases, with 14 bases left between them. DNA of the CDR3: TGTGCCAGCAGCTTATTGGTCAACCCCGCCTACGAGCAGTACTTC. This sequence encodes CASSLLVNPAYEQYF.

The chain links TRBV21-1 to TRBJ2-7. TRBV21-1 is flagged as a pseudogene. The CDR3 runs to 12 residues. The CDR3 DNA sequence: TGTGCCAGCAGCATCGGAGGGGGGGAGCAGTACTTC. Its translation: CASSIGGGEQYF.

The chain joins TRBV28 to TRBJ2-2; 9 positions agree with TRBD1. The CDR3 is made up of 15 amino acids. V shed 7 bases and J 6 bases; nucleotides not matched to a gene: 9. From germline, CDR1 is MDHEN and CDR2 SYDVKM. In DNA form, the CDR3 reads TGTGCCAGCACGACCCGGGACAGGGCCCCCGGGGAGCTGTTTTTT. The encoded protein is CASTTRDRAPGELFF. The full variable domain, with the rest looked up from reference TRBV28 and TRBJ2-2, is DVKVTQSSRYLVKRTGEKVFLECVQDMDHENMFWYRQDPGLGLRLIYFSYDVKMKEKGDIPEGYSVSREKKERFSLILESASTNQTSMYLCASTTRDRAPGELFFGEGSRLTVL.

For this clone: At one end, the junction sequence differs from germline, possibly due to a read error. The chain recombines TRBV28 with TRBJ2-1, with 13 positions matching TRBD2. The CDR3 contains 11 residues. Germline V gene lookup returns CDR1 MDHEN and CDR2 SYDVKM. In DNA form, the CDR3 reads TGTGCCAGCAGGAAGGGACTAGCGGGAATCTTC. It yields the protein CASRKGLAGIF. The full variable domain, in which reference TRBV28 and TRBJ2-1 provide the parts outside the CDR3, is DVKVTQSSRYLVKRTGEKVFLECVQDMDHENMFWYRQDPGLGLRLIYFSYDVKMKEKGDIPEGYSVSREKKERFSLILESASTNQTSMYLCASRKGLAGIFGPGTRLTVL.

The CDR3 here is CASSGGDRGPEKLFF. The DNA for the CDR3 is TGTGCCAGCAGTGGGGGGGACAGGGGGCCTGAAAAACTGTTTTTT. This chain connects TRBV28 to TRBJ1-4; TRBD1 matches 12 bases. Per the germline V gene, CDR1 is MDHEN and CDR2 is SYDVKM. This CDR3 region has 15 residues. Unmatched junction bases numbered 5, after V lost 5 bases and J lost 7 bases.

V and J are TRBV11-3 and TRBJ2-1, with TRBD2 matching over 7 bases. Germline loops: CDR1 SGHNT, CDR2 YENEEA. The CDR3 runs to 15 residues. V trimming: 5 bases; J trimming: 12 bases; junction bases outside the gene matches: 16. The CDR3 region has the DNA TGTGCCAGCAGCCATGGGTCTAGCGGCGGGGTGAGGCAGTTCTTC. Translation: CASSHGSSGGVRQFF.

This sequence joins TRBV5-8 and TRBJ2-7; 7 bases match TRBD2. The J segment lost 0 bases and the V segment lost 0 bases, leaving 6 bases of the junction unmatched. The CDR3 has 16 residues. CDR1 is SGHTS and CDR2 is YDEGEE in the germline V gene. The DNA of the CDR3 is TGTGCCAGCAGCTTGGCCATTGGGACTATCTCCTACGAGCAGTACTTC. Its translation is CASSLAIGTISYEQYF. Full variable domain (rest looked up from reference TRBV5-8 and TRBJ2-7): EAGVTQSPTHLIKTRGQQATLRCSPISGHTSVYWYQQALGLGLQFLLWYDEGEERNRGNFPPRFSGRQFPNYSSELNVNALELEDSALYLCASSLAIGTISYEQYFGPGTRLTVT.

This chain joins TRBV9 and TRBJ2-2; D gene ambiguous. This CDR3 has 14 residues. V lost 0 bases and J lost 6, with 9 bases in between. CDR1 and CDR2 (germline): SGDLS, YYNGEE. The DNA of the CDR3 is TGTGCCAGCAGCGTAGCTTCGCGAGCCGGGGAGCTGTTTTTT. Protein product: CASSVASRAGELFF.

The genes are TRBV7-9 and TRBJ1-1; 7 nucleotides align to TRBD1. The CDR3 totals 14 residues. The V segment lost 4 bases and the J segment 7 bases; nucleotides outside the gene matches: 9. Germline CDR1 SEHNR, CDR2 FQNEAQ (reference sequence). The CDR3 region has the DNA TGTGCCAGCAGCTCGAGGGACAGCCAAAATGAAGCTTTCTTT. Amino acid sequence: CASSSRDSQNEAFF. The full variable domain, with the rest looked up from reference TRBV7-9 and TRBJ1-1, is DTGVSQNPRHKITKRGQNVTFRCDPISEHNRLYWYRQTLGQGPEFLTYFQNEAQLEKSRLLSDRFSAERPKGSFSTLEIQRTEQGDSAMYLCASSSRDSQNEAFFGQGTRLTVV.

This chain links TRBV5-8 with TRBJ2-3, with TRBD1 as a possible D gene (6 bases). Germline values: CDR1 SGHTS, CDR2 YDEGEE. Trimming removed 2 bases from V and 0 bases from J, with 13 bases in between. The CDR3 is 16 residues long. The CDR3 loop is CASSLGGLGSTDTQYF. CDR3 nucleotides: TGTGCCAGCAGCTTAGGGGGTTTGGGGAGCACAGATACGCAGTATTTT.

The gene calls are TRBV7-2 and TRBJ2-7; 11 bases match TRBD2. The V segment lost 5 bases and the J segment 2 bases; nucleotides outside the gene matches: 8. The CDR3 loop spans 16 amino acids. In germline, CDR1 is SGHTA, CDR2 FQGNSA. The CDR3 sequence is CASSTSLAGGTYEQYF. CDR3 in DNA: TGTGCCAGCAGCACCAGTCTAGCGGGAGGCACCTACGAGCAGTACTTC.